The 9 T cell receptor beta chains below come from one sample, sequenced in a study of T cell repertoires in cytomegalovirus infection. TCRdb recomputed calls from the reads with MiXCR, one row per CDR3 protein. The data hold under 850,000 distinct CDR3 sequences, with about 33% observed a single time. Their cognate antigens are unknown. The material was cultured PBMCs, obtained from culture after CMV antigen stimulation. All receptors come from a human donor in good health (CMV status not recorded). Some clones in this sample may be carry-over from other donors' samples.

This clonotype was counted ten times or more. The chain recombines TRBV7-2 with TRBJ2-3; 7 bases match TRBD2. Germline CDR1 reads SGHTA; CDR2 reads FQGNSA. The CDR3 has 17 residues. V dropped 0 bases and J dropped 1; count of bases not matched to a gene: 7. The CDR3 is CASSLAIPAGGTDTQYF. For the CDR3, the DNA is TGTGCCAGCAGCTTAGCTATTCCGGCGGGAGGCACAGATACGCAGTATTTT. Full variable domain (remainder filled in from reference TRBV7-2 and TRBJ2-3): GAGVSQSPSNKVTEKGKDVELRCDPISGHTALYWYRQSLGQGLEFLIYFQGNSAPDKSGLPSDRFSAERTGGSVSTLTIQRTQQEDSAVYLCASSLAIPAGGTDTQYFGPGTRLTVL.

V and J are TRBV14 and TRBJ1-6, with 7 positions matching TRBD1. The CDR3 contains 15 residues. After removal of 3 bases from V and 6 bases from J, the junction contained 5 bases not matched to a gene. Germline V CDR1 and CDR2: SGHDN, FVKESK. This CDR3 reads CASSHGTARNSPLHF. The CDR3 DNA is TGTGCCAGCAGCCACGGGACAGCTCGTAATTCACCCCTCCACTTT.

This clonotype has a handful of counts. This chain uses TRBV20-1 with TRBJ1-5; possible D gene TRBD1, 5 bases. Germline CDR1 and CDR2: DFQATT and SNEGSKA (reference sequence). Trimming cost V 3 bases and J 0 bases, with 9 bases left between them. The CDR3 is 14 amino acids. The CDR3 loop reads CSARRGNSNQPQHF. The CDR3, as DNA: TGCAGTGCTAGGAGGGGAAATAGCAATCAGCCCCAGCATTTT.

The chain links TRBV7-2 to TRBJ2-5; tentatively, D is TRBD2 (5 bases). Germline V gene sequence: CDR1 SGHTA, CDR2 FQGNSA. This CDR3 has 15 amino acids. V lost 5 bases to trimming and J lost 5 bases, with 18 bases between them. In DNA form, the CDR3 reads TGTGCCAGCAGCCACGGCGGGTCTGGCAAGGAGACCCAGTACTTC. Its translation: CASSHGGSGKETQYF.

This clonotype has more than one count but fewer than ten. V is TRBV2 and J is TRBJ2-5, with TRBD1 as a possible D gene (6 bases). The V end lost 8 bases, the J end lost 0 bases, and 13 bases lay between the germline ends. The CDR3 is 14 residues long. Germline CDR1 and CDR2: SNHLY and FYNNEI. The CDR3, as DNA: TGTGCCAGCTCGCCGGACAGCTACCAAGAGACCCAGTACTTC. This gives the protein CASSPDSYQETQYF.

The DNA of the CDR3 is TGTGCCAGCAGTCTAGCAGCAGAACAGGGTGGCAGCAATCAGCCCCAGCATTTT. Protein sequence: CASSLAAEQGGSNQPQHF. This sequence joins TRBV6-5 and TRBJ1-5, with D possibly being TRBD1 (6 bases). This CDR3 is 18 amino acids long. Germline CDR1 reads MNHEY; CDR2 reads SVGAGI. Trimming shortened V by 5 bases and J by 1 base, and 21 bases separated the two germline ends.

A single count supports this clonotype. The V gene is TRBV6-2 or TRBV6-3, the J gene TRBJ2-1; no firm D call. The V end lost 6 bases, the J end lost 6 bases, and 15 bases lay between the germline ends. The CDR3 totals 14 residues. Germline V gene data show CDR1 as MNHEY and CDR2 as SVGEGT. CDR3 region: CASSPGPYSNEQFF. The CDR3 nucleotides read TGTGCCAGCAGCCCCGGGCCCTATAGCAATGAGCAGTTCTTC.

The CDR3 DNA is TGTGCCAGCAGCCCCAGAGCTAGCGTAGATACGCAGTATTTT. It yields the protein CASSPRASVDTQYF. The chain has TRBV11-2 and TRBJ2-3; maybe TRBD2 (6 bases). V lost 5 bases, J lost 5 bases, and 14 bases lay in between. The CDR3 spans 14 residues. Germline loops: CDR1 SGHAT, CDR2 FQNNGV.

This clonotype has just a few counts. DNA for the CDR3: TGTGCCAGCAGCCCGACTAGCGGGGGGGCGAAGGAGCAGTACTTC. It codes for CASSPTSGGAKEQYF. The rearrangement uses TRBV7-2 and TRBJ2-7; 14 nucleotides line up with TRBD2. V lost 5 bases to trimming and J lost 7 bases; unmatched junction nucleotides: 7. The germline CDR1 and CDR2 sequences are SGHTA and FQGNSA. The CDR3 sequence is 15 residues long.